This T cell receptor beta chain was documented in a study of identical twins. Germline-derived CDR1 and CDR2 are MNHEY and SMNVEV (reference sequence). The CDR3 spans 13 residues. The V end lost 6 bases, the J end lost 2 bases, and 9 bases lay between the germline ends. Unique molecular identifiers were present on the cDNA, which also gained a universal primer site by template switching. TCRdb reprocessed the 5' RACE reads via MiXCR and lists one record per CDR3 protein. The sample lists 640,000 or so distinct CDR3 sequences, 5.5% to 6.5% occurring once. On this clonotype: Its cognate antigen is unknown.

Study observations and caveats: It was cross-sectional statistical analysis, not following the same donors, that the conclusions relied on.

The chain links TRBV27 to TRBJ2-3; D not certain. The sequenced sample consisted of naive T cells sorted from blood. This sequence originates from a man in his late teens or twenties in good health. CDR3 protein: CASRLILTDTQYF. The CDR3 DNA follows: TGTGCCAGCAGGCTGATCCTCACAGATACGCAGTATTTT.